This T cell receptor (beta chain) was captured in a study of spatial heterogeneity in lung cancer. Across the study: Unique TCR and UMI combinations averaged more than ten appearances each in raw reads. Study results and caveats: The appearance of ubiquitous expanded tumor TCRs in blood was greater at resection than follow-up.

After removal of 6 bases from V and 0 bases from J, the junction contained 13 bases not matched to a gene. The length of the CDR3 is 17 residues. Germline CDR1 ENHRY, CDR2 SYGVKD. Points on this clonotype: Its target is unknown. Within a library made for alpha chains, this beta chain is off target, and its count is uninformative.

TCR cDNA molecules each carried a unique molecular identifier. TCRdb ran MiXCR on the 5' RACE reads and lists one entry per CDR3 protein. The sample lists several thousand distinct CDR3 sequences, 25% to 30% seen once, with under 50% in the top ten. Stated time point: sample taken at primary tumor resection. Whole RNA came from tumor, nontumor lung or frozen PBMC and was sequenced without being sorted. The donors comprised about 70 untreated early-stage non-small cell lung cancer patients. The TCR originated in a female donor with early-stage non-small cell lung cancer. V usage is TRBV10-3 and J usage is TRBJ1-1; 7 bases are a match to TRBD1. Specimen: PBMCs, collected at surgery. DNA for the CDR3: TGTGCCATCAGCATCGCGACAGGGCGTTTCATGAACACTGAAGCTTTCTTT. Amino acids: CAISIATGRFMNTEAFF.